This T cell receptor (beta chain) came from a study of T cell responses to AZD1222 COVID-19 vaccine. CDR3 size: 14 residues. From germline, CDR1 is LGHNA and CDR2 YSLEER. The ends were cut back, 2 bases at V and 5 bases at J, with 12 bases in the middle. As to this clone: What it recognizes is unknown.

Study results and limitations: Baseline antibody screening turned up just a handful of seropositive AZD1222 recipients. Spike-specific TCR breadth and depth went up after people got two AZD1222 doses. White British people made up most donors, females outnumbered males, and clonal diversity was possibly underestimated.

Samples with a second dose at about 4 or about 12 weeks were pooled together. Only in-frame clones appear in the TCRdb table, and some are missing; sequencing was by immunoSEQ multiplex PCR. The sample gives about 150,000 clones, about 94% of which show up once; under 4.5% is in the top ten. The J gene is TRBJ2-5, the V gene TRBV4-3; D perhaps matches TRBD2 (7 bases). The sample in question was peripheral blood, obtained 28 days after the second AZD1222 dose. The clonotype originates from an adult who received the AZD1222 COVID-19 vaccine. The CDR3 reads CASSQLRGPETQYF. The CDR3 DNA follows: TGCGCCAGCAGCCAATTGCGGGGGCCGGAGACCCAGTACTTC.